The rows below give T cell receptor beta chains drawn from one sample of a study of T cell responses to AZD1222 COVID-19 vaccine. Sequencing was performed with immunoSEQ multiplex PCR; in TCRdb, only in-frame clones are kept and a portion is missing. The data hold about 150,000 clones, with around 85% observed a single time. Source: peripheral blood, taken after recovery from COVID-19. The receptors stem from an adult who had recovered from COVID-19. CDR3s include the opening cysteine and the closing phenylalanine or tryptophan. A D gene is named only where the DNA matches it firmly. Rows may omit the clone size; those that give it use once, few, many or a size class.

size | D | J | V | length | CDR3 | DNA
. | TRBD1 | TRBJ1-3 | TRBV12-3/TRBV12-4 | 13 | CAGRTGPGNTIYF | TGTGCCGGCAGGACAGGGCCAGGAAACACCATATATTTT
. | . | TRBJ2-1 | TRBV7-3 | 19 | CASSLPKNPTGRAYNEQFF | TGTGCCAGCAGCTTACCCAAAAACCCAACAGGAAGGGCCTACAATGAGCAGTTCTTC
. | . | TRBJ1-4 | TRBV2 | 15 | CASSVRPATNEKLFF | TGTGCCAGCAGTGTTAGGCCTGCAACTAATGAAAAACTGTTTTTT
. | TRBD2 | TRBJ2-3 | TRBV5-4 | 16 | CASSPGGLAVTDTQYF | TGTGCCAGCAGCCCGGGGGGACTAGCGGTTACAGATACGCAGTATTTT
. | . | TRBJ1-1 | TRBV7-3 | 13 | CASSSMMNTEAFF | TGTGCCAGCAGCTCCATGATGAACACTGAAGCTTTCTTT
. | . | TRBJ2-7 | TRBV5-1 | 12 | CASSLDRGEQYF | TGCGCCAGCAGCTTGGACCGGGGAGAGCAGTACTTC
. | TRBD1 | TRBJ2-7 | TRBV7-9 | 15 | CASSGRQGASYEQYF | TGTGCCAGCAGCGGACGACAGGGGGCGAGTTACGAGCAGTACTTC
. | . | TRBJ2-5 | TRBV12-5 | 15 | CASGFHNRGGETQYF | TGTGCTAGTGGCTTCCACAATAGGGGCGGGGAGACCCAGTACTTC
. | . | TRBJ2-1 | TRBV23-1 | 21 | CASSQSVAGDSQPRSYNEQFF | TGCGCCAGCAGTCAATCGGTGGCAGGGGATTCACAACCTCGCTCCTACAATGAGCAGTTCTTC
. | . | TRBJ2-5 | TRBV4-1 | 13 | CASSQSTQIGLYF | TGCGCCAGCAGCCAATCGACCCAAATAGGGCTTTACTTC
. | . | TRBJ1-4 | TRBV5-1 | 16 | CASSLVGGGTNEKLFF | TGCGCCAGCAGCTTGGTAGGCGGAGGAACTAATGAAAAACTGTTTTTT
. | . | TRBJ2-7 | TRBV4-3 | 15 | CASSQAGLGPYEQYF | TGCGCCAGCAGCCAAGCGGGACTCGGGCCCTACGAGCAGTACTTC
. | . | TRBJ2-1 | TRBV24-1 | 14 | CATSEDTNGNEQFF | TGTGCCACCAGTGAAGACACAAACGGCAATGAGCAGTTCTTC
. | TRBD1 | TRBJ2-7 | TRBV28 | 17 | CASSLWGGTGGSYEQYF | TGTGCCAGCAGTTTATGGGGAGGTACAGGGGGAAGCTACGAGCAGTACTTC
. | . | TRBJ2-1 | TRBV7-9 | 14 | CASSPRDSLYEQFF | TGTGCCAGCAGTCCCCGGGACTCCCTTTATGAGCAGTTCTTC
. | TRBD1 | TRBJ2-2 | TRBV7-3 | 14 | CASSFDRGSGELFF | TGTGCCAGCAGCTTTGACAGGGGGTCCGGGGAGCTGTTTTTT
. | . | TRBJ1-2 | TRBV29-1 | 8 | CSAEGYTF | TGCAGCGCTGAAGGCTACACCTTC
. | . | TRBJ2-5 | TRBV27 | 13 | CASSLSKQETQYF | TGTGCCAGCAGTTTGTCTAAGCAAGAGACCCAGTACTTC
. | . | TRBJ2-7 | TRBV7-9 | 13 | CASSLGLNYEQYF | TGTGCCAGCAGCTTAGGGTTGAACTACGAGCAGTACTTC
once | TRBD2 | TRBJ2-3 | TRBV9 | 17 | CASSPPRTSEITDTQYF | TGTGCCAGCAGCCCCCCCCGGACTAGCGAAATCACAGATACGCAGTATTTT
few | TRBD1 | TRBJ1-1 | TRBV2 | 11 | CASSVDRGAFF | TGTGCCAGCAGTGTCGACAGGGGAGCTTTCTTT
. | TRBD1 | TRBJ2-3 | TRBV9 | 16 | CASNPAGTGGADTQYF | TGTGCCAGCAACCCCGCCGGGACAGGGGGAGCAGATACGCAGTATTTT